The sequence of this T cell receptor beta chain was determined in a study of Ad26.COV2.S vaccination and SARS-CoV-2 variants (dated by TCRdb to the early 2020s). As for the study more broadly: Donors in the vaccine arm were drawn from COV1001, a phase I-IIa trial of Ad26.COV2.S in healthy adults that was multicentre, randomized, double-blind and placebo-controlled. Participants in the trial were split at random into five groups of five each, receiving low-dose or high-dose Ad26.COV2.S once or twice, or else placebo on both occasions. Dosing of Ad26.COV2.S was intramuscular, at either 5x10^10 or 1x10^11 viral particles, delivered as one shot or as two shots spaced 56 days apart. A total of 32 samples were included in the TCR-sequenced set, comprising around 19 Ad26.COV2.S vaccine recipients, 5 placebo recipients and 8 SARS-CoV-2 convalescent individuals. Investigators did not know the trial group allocation while performing experiments and assessing outcomes. TCRbeta repertoire sequencing was used to assess the specificity and breadth of SARS-CoV-2-reactive T cell receptors after Ad26.COV2.S vaccination. Points the paper makes about the study in general: Comparing responses between vaccine doses or regimens was not something the study was powered to do. Ad26.COV2.S recipients had higher spike-specific TCR breadth than placebo recipients (P = 0.0014). Comparable non-spike TCR breadth was observed between vaccine and placebo recipients, consistent with only spike being contained in the vaccine. According to the authors, total T cell responses may have been underestimated by the TCR breadth and depth analyses. After vaccination, substantial breadth of spike-specific CD8+ and CD4+ T cell responses was reported.

The junction carries 10 bases between V and J, which are trimmed by 1 base and 3 bases respectively. The CDR3 goes from the cysteine to the phenylalanine over 15 residues. CDR3 DNA only is kept here, 45 bases in frame from base 1. The CDR1 and CDR2 encoded by the germline V gene are SGHDT and YYEEEE. The treatment or condition label for this specimen denotes: 15 to 20 received Ad26.COV2.S at low or high dose, single or two shots; five or six received placebo; per-sample allocation not given. Repertoires of vaccine and placebo recipients were sequenced from samples collected on day 63 after the first injection. In Cohort 1b, around 23 adults aged 18-55 years were enrolled at a single site in Boston, USA, between 29 July and 7 August 2020. Ad26.COV2.S consisted of a replication-incompetent adenovirus type 26 vector by which a prefusion-stabilized SARS-CoV-2 spike protein from the original Wuhan strain was expressed.

TCRbeta CDR3 regions were sequenced with the immunoSEQ Assay. After extraction, genomic DNA underwent amplification by bias-controlled multiplex PCR, followed by high-throughput sequencing. In the original analysis: To quantify the absolute abundance of each unique TCRbeta CDR3 region, sequences were collapsed and filtered. T cell fraction was estimated by normalizing TCRbeta template counts to usable DNA, with usable DNA measured through amplification of reference genes found in all nucleated cells. Repertoire TCRs were annotated as SARS-CoV-2-specific when V gene, CDR3 amino acid sequence and J gene were exactly matched to a known reactive TCR set. The reference SARS-CoV-2 TCR set was obtained from MIRA and was filtered for enrichment in COVID-19-positive ImmuneCODE repertoires, whereby public or cross-reactive TCRs were removed. Drawing on the MIRA antigens, annotated TCRs were analysed further at the level of specific ORF or position within ORF. Breadth was defined as the number of annotated unique rearrangements divided by the total number of unique productive rearrangements, and depth was defined as the summed frequency of the annotated unique rearrangements. TCR breadth was compared between groups using two-sided Wilcoxon rank-sum tests. Drawn from immuneACCESS, this table holds only the in-frame rearrangements with V and J called that TCRdb kept. Clones are partly lost; checked studies trace under half to an unresolved V gene and leave the rest unexplained. That table gives V, J and clone size, and the DNA gave D and trimming. This sample has more than 400,000 clones in its table, and around 91% of those were observed once. The top ten constitute roughly 3.9% of the sample.

With respect to this clone: Its specific antigen is unknown. Base qualities are not at hand, and no much larger clone is one base apart.

The sequencing here drew on peripheral blood, taken in a trial of Ad26.COV2.S vaccine versus placebo. The source is a person aged 18-65 years who received the Ad26.COV2.S COVID-19 vaccine or a placebo. Recombination connected TRBV5-6 to TRBJ2-2; D gene: possibly TRBD2, on 5 matching bases. DNA sequence: TGTGCCAGCAGCTTGTGGCCGGGATACACCGGGGAGCTGTTTTTT. This sequence encodes CASSLWPGYTGELFF.